This TCR beta chain came from a study of ipilimumab plus nivolumab after autologous stem cell transplantation. CDR3 length equals 15 residues. J gave up 6 bases and V 3 bases, and 3 bases lay outside the gene matches. Germline V lookup: CDR1 MDHEN, CDR2 SYDVKM. Only in-frame clones appear in the TCRdb table, and some are missing; sequencing was by immunoSEQ multiplex PCR. This table holds approximately 5,000 clones, about 80% found once. The sequence came from a male donor with multiple myeloma. The rearrangement links TRBV28 to TRBJ1-6, with 9 bases matching TRBD1. Specimen: PBMCs, collected in a trial of ipilimumab plus nivolumab as post-transplant consolidation. CDR3 amino acids: CASSFWTGANSPLHF. The CDR3 DNA follows: TGTGCCAGCAGTTTCTGGACAGGGGCTAATTCACCCCTCCACTTT.